These T cell receptor beta chains were read from a single sample in a study of blood T cell repertoires in COVID-19. Data came from immunoSEQ multiplex PCR; TCRdb stores just in-frame clones and leaves some out. The table has 150,000 to 200,000 clones, under 80% seen once; the top ten hold 2.5% to 3%. Specimen: peripheral blood. The source is an elderly woman with acute or convalescent COVID-19. The conserved cysteine and the conserved F or W are not part of the CDR3 here. The D gene is left open where the match is weak.

TRBJ2-3	TRBV9	TRBD1	ASSVAPTGGGTDTQY
TRBJ2-3	TRBV3-1/TRBV3-2	.	ASSQAGLFTDTQY
TRBJ1-1	TRBV9	TRBD1	ASSFSQGGTEAF
TRBJ2-7	TRBV5-1	TRBD2	ASSLSLAGEVEQY
TRBJ2-2	TRBV19	TRBD1	ASSPTGQIGELF
TRBJ2-7	TRBV4-1	TRBD1	ASSQPTGKVVYEQY
TRBJ2-1	TRBV14	TRBD2	ASSRVAGGDNEQF
TRBJ2-5	TRBV28	TRBD2	ASSLFAGGAAQY
TRBJ2-1	TRBV9	TRBD2	ASSVGGGGSYNEQF
TRBJ1-1	TRBV11-3	.	ASSGGGYTEAF
TRBJ1-1	TRBV18	TRBD1	ASSRQGVGTEAF
TRBJ2-2	TRBV6-5	.	ASSYSFPGNTGELF
TRBJ2-5	TRBV3-1/TRBV3-2	.	ASSHRVLGGETQY
TRBJ2-7	TRBV6-6	TRBD2	ASSYSGAGGTYEQY
TRBJ2-3	TRBV9	.	ASSVLTTTDTQY
TRBJ2-3	TRBV2	TRBD1	ASTQDRTDTQY
TRBJ2-7	TRBV10-3	TRBD1	AISERGQGTYEQY
TRBJ2-3	TRBV27	.	ASSFGVAGRDTQY
TRBJ1-2	TRBV27	TRBD1	ASSSNRGVNYGYT
TRBJ2-7	TRBV18	.	ASSPGPGVAYEQY
TRBJ2-2	TRBV6-2/TRBV6-3	TRBD1	ASSYSRTGDTGELF
TRBJ2-1	TRBV5-5	.	ASSRGDSSYNEQF